These T cell receptor beta chains were read from a single sample in a study of cytotoxic CD8 clonotypes in ibrutinib-treated CLL. Sequencing was performed with immunoSEQ multiplex PCR; in TCRdb, only in-frame clones are kept and a portion is missing. The sample holds a few hundred thousand clones, roughly 79% seen once. The material was PBMCs, obtained before ibrutinib treatment. These receptors were taken from a human donor with chronic lymphocytic leukemia. The CDR3 runs from the conserved cysteine through the conserved F or W. D genes are given only for firm matches. Clone size, where shown, is once, few, many, or a class for clones that have expanded.

j_gene | v_gene | len | abundance | d_gene | CDR3nt | CDR3aa
TRBJ2-5 | TRBV11-3 | 15 | NA | TRBD2 | TGTGCCAGCAGCTCAGGACTAGCTGACCAAGAGACCCAGTACTTC | CASSSGLADQETQYF
TRBJ1-2 | TRBV7-2 | 16 | NA | NA | TGTGCCAGCAGCCTGTACGACAGCTCACTCAGCTATGGCTACACCTTC | CASSLYDSSLSYGYTF
TRBJ1-1 | TRBV5-1 | 15 | NA | NA | TGCGCCAGCAGCTTGGGTTGGCAGGAGAACACTGAAGCTTTCTTT | CASSLGWQENTEAFF
TRBJ2-7 | TRBV11-2 | 16 | NA | TRBD1 | TGTGCCAGCAGCTTAGGGTGGACAGGTTCGGCCTACGAGCAGTACTTC | CASSLGWTGSAYEQYF
TRBJ2-3 | TRBV5-1 | 15 | NA | NA | TGCGCCAGCAGCTTGTTCGGGCAGACTACAGATACGCAGTATTTT | CASSLFGQTTDTQYF
TRBJ1-1 | TRBV7-2 | 13 | NA | NA | TGTGCCAGTCGACCTACATGGGGGGTAGAAGCTTTCTTT | CASRPTWGVEAFF
TRBJ1-2 | TRBV19 | 14 | NA | NA | TGTGCCAGTAGTATCCACAGGGACCAGGATGGCTACACCTTC | CASSIHRDQDGYTF
TRBJ1-2 | TRBV6-5 | 13 | NA | TRBD1 | TGTGCCAGCAGTACGACAGGGTGGGATGGCTACACCTTC | CASSTTGWDGYTF
TRBJ1-2 | TRBV29-1 | 12 | NA | TRBD1 | TGCAGCGTCCCGACAGGGGCCTATGGCTACACCTTC | CSVPTGAYGYTF
TRBJ1-5 | TRBV5-8 | 15 | NA | NA | TGTGCCAGCAGCTTGGTCAGGGGTAGCAATCAGCCCCAGCATTTT | CASSLVRGSNQPQHF
TRBJ2-1 | TRBV11-3 | 17 | NA | TRBD2 | TGTGCCAGCAGCTTAGGGGCCGGACTAGCGCTCTACAATGAGCAGTTCTTC | CASSLGAGLALYNEQFF
TRBJ2-7 | TRBV5-1 | 15 | NA | NA | TGCGCCAGCAGGGCGTCGGGGCGTATTTCCTACGAGCAGTACTTC | CASRASGRISYEQYF
TRBJ2-2 | TRBV5-4 | 15 | NA | TRBD1 | TGTGCCAGCAGACAATGGACAGGGGACACCGGGGAGCTGTTTTTT | CASRQWTGDTGELFF
TRBJ2-3 | TRBV5-4 | 16 | once | NA | TGTGCCAGCAGCTTGGCTGGGGGTGTATATACAGATACGCAGTATTTT | CASSLAGGVYTDTQYF
TRBJ2-1 | TRBV4-3 | 17 | NA | TRBD2 | TGCGCCAGCAGCCAAGGACTAGCGGGAGTTATAGATATAGAGCAGTTCTTC | CASSQGLAGVIDIEQFF
TRBJ2-1 | TRBV7-8 | 14 | NA | TRBD2 | TGTGCCAGCAGCTTAGCCCGGACTAGCCCCGAGCAGTTCTTC | CASSLARTSPEQFF
TRBJ1-2 | TRBV5-8 | 15 | NA | TRBD1 | TGTGCCAGCAGCTACGGGGACAGTTCGATCTATGGCTACACCTTC | CASSYGDSSIYGYTF
TRBJ2-7 | TRBV6-6 | 15 | NA | TRBD2 | TGTGCCAGCAGTTACTCAGCACTAGCGGGCTACGAGCAGTACTTC | CASSYSALAGYEQYF
TRBJ2-5 | TRBV2 | 13 | NA | NA | TGTGCCAGCAGTGGGCGGGGGCTGGAGACCCAGTACTTC | CASSGRGLETQYF
TRBJ2-3 | TRBV7-2 | 15 | NA | TRBD2 | TGTGCCAGCAGCACCCTAGCGGGGATCACAGATACGCAGTATTTT | CASSTLAGITDTQYF
TRBJ2-1 | TRBV5-6 | 16 | NA | TRBD2 | TGTGCCAGCAGCTTGGCTGCGACTAGCGGGTACAATGAGCAGTTCTTC | CASSLAATSGYNEQFF
TRBJ2-1 | TRBV10-3 | 19 | NA | TRBD1 | TGTGCCATCAGAACAGCTGGACAGGAGTTGTTTAACTCCTACAATGAGCAGTTCTTC | CAIRTAGQELFNSYNEQFF
TRBJ1-1 | TRBV4-1 | 15 | NA | NA | TGCGCCAGCAGCCAAGGACCCAGGGTTAACACTGAAGCTTTCTTT | CASSQGPRVNTEAFF
TRBJ1-2 | TRBV25-1 | 14 | NA | NA | TGTGCCAGCAGTGAATACTGGGGTTACTATGGCTACACCTTC | CASSEYWGYYGYTF
TRBJ2-7 | TRBV13 | 14 | NA | TRBD1 | TGTGCCAGCAGCCGGACAGGGGAACCTTACGAGCAGTACTTC | CASSRTGEPYEQYF
TRBJ2-1 | TRBV7-8 | 13 | NA | NA | TGTGCCAGCAGCTATTACGACGGTAATGAGCAGTTCTTC | CASSYYDGNEQFF
TRBJ2-7 | TRBV19 | 12 | NA | NA | TGTGCCAGTATTTGTTGGGACCACGAGCAGTACTTC | CASICWDHEQYF
TRBJ1-2 | TRBV27 | 12 | NA | NA | TGTGCCAGCAGTCGAAATAACTATGGCTACACCTTC | CASSRNNYGYTF
TRBJ1-4 | TRBV19 | 14 | NA | NA | TGTGCCAGTAAAGAGGACTTGACAAGTGAAAAACTGTTTTTT | CASKEDLTSEKLFF
TRBJ2-1 | TRBV7-8 | 15 | NA | TRBD2 | TGTGCCAGCAGCCCCGCTCGCGGGAGCGCCTATGAGCAGTTCTTC | CASSPARGSAYEQFF
TRBJ2-1 | TRBV29-1 | 15 | NA | TRBD2 | TGCAGCGTTGATTCTAGCGGTACGGCCTACAATGAGCAGTTCTTC | CSVDSSGTAYNEQFF
TRBJ2-1 | TRBV27 | 16 | NA | TRBD2 | TGTGCCAGCAGTTCCATCGGGACTAGCGGACTCAATGAGCAGTTCTTC | CASSSIGTSGLNEQFF
TRBJ2-1 | TRBV5-1 | 15 | NA | TRBD2 | TGCGCCAGCAGCTTAGGGACTAGCGGGAGTGGTGAGCAGTTCTTC | CASSLGTSGSGEQFF
TRBJ2-5 | TRBV6-1 | 15 | NA | NA | TGTGCCAGCAGTGAAGGCGGGACGCTGGGGGAGACCCAGTACTTC | CASSEGGTLGETQYF
TRBJ2-4 | TRBV11-2 | 15 | NA | NA | TGTGCCAGCAGCCGGACAGCCCTAGCCAAAAACATTCAGTACTTC | CASSRTALAKNIQYF
TRBJ1-2 | TRBV2 | 13 | few | NA | TGTGCCAGCAGTTTATACCAGGGGACTAGCTACACCTTC | CASSLYQGTSYTF
TRBJ2-7 | TRBV19 | 14 | NA | TRBD1 | TGTGCCAGTAGTATTTGGGCAGGGGGCTACGAGCAGTACTTC | CASSIWAGGYEQYF
TRBJ1-2 | TRBV19 | 17 | NA | TRBD1 | TGTGCCAGTAGTATAGTGTCGGACAGGGGGCTTCGGCGCGGCTACACCTTC | CASSIVSDRGLRRGYTF
TRBJ2-3 | TRBV4-1 | 14 | NA | NA | TGCGCCAGCAGCCTCCGAAGTAGCACAGATACGCAGTATTTT | CASSLRSSTDTQYF
TRBJ1-1 | TRBV27 | 16 | NA | NA | TGTGCCAGCAGTTTGAGGGCAGATAGGGTAGTTACTGAAGCTTTCTTT | CASSLRADRVVTEAFF
TRBJ1-2 | TRBV19 | 16 | NA | TRBD1 | TGTGCCAGTAGTAAACGGGACAGGCAAGCTAACTATGGCTACACCTTC | CASSKRDRQANYGYTF
TRBJ1-2 | TRBV1 | 13 | NA | NA | TGCACCAGCAGCCATTTAGCAACCTATGGCTACACCTTC | CTSSHLATYGYTF
TRBJ1-2 | TRBV30 | 15 | NA | NA | TGTGCCTGGGGAGCAGGAGGGGCAACTAACTATGGCTACACCTTC | CAWGAGGATNYGYTF
TRBJ1-2 | TRBV7-9 | 14 | NA | TRBD1 | TGTGCCAGCAGAGGACAGGGGAAAATTGATGGCTACACCTTC | CASRGQGKIDGYTF
TRBJ2-5 | TRBV7-9 | 16 | NA | TRBD2 | TGTGCCAGCAGCTTAATAGCGGGAGGGCTTCAAGAGACCCAGTACTTC | CASSLIAGGLQETQYF
TRBJ2-7 | TRBV15 | 14 | NA | NA | TGTGCCACCAGCAGAGCCGCTAGTGAAAACGAGCAGTACTTC | CATSRAASENEQYF
TRBJ1-4 | TRBV7-2 | 13 | NA | TRBD1 | TGTGCCACCAACCGGGACAGGAATGAAAAACTGTTTTTT | CATNRDRNEKLFF
TRBJ2-5 | TRBV20-1 | 10 | NA | NA | TGCAGTGCTCCGGCTACAGCCCAGTACTTC | CSAPATAQYF
TRBJ2-7 | TRBV11-3 | 19 | NA | TRBD2 | TGTGCCAGCAGCCCAACCGGGACTAGCGGGAGGGCATGGGGCTACGAGCAGTACTTC | CASSPTGTSGRAWGYEQYF
TRBJ1-5 | TRBV28 | 16 | once | NA | TGTGCCAGCTCGTTCCATGCGGGGTTGGCGGATCAGCCCCAGCATTTT | CASSFHAGLADQPQHF
TRBJ2-7 | TRBV6-5 | 15 | NA | TRBD1 | TGTGCCAGCAGTCAACCGGGACAGGGGACCTACGAGCAGTACTTC | CASSQPGQGTYEQYF
TRBJ2-2 | TRBV30 | 15 | once | TRBD2 | TGTGCCTGGGAAGTGGGACTAGCGGGCACCGGGGAGCTGTTTTTT | CAWEVGLAGTGELFF
TRBJ1-2 | TRBV4-3 | 14 | NA | TRBD1 | TGCGCCAGCAGTAGTACCGGGACAGAAAGGGGCTACACCTTC | CASSSTGTERGYTF
TRBJ2-7 | TRBV19 | 15 | NA | TRBD2 | TGTGCCAGTAGTGTAGGACTAGCGGGCCCCTACGAGCAGTACTTC | CASSVGLAGPYEQYF
TRBJ1-1 | TRBV7-3 | 13 | NA | NA | TGTGCCAGCAGCGTAGACAGCGACACTGAAGCTTTCTTT | CASSVDSDTEAFF